These 27 T cell receptor beta chains share one sample of origin, sequenced in a study of blood T cell repertoires in COVID-19. Only in-frame clones appear in the TCRdb table, and some are missing; sequencing was by immunoSEQ multiplex PCR. Of some 530,000 clones in the sample, more than 85% were seen once. The material sequenced was PBMCs or T cells enriched from blood (not recorded which). These receptors were collected from a woman aged 60-75 years who had recovered from COVID-19.

This chain connects TRBV6-5 to TRBJ2-2, with TRBD1 matching 9 bases. Germline CDR1 is MNHEY and CDR2 is SVGAGI. After removal of 5 bases from V and 5 bases from J, the junction contained 6 bases not matched to a gene. The CDR3 is 15 residues long. CDR3 nucleotides: TGTGCCAGCAGTAGGACAGGGGAAGGGACCGGGGAGCTGTTTTTT. Encoded protein: CASSRTGEGTGELFF.

This chain links TRBV24-1 with TRBJ2-3; D is uncertain. CDR1 KGHDR and CDR2 SFDVKD come from the germline V gene. V was shortened by 3 bases and J by 4 bases, with 13 bases between the two germline ends. The CDR3 loop spans 15 amino acids. CDR3 protein: CATSDGGRLSDTQYF. In DNA form, the CDR3 reads TGTGCCACCAGTGATGGCGGCAGACTGTCAGATACGCAGTATTTT.

The J gene is TRBJ2-2, the V gene TRBV3-1 (or the pseudogene TRBV3-2); 9 nucleotides line up with TRBD2. V lost 4 bases, J lost 2 bases, and 11 bases stayed unmatched. The CDR3 totals 18 residues. Germline V CDR1 and CDR2: LGHDT, YNNKEL (reference sequence). The CDR3 bases are TGTGCCAGCAGCCCAAGGGCAGCGGGGGGCCGAAACACCGGGGAGCTGTTTTTT. It is translated as CASSPRAAGGRNTGELFF.

This chain links TRBV28 with TRBJ1-1; D possibly corresponds to TRBD1 (5 bases). CDR1 and CDR2 (germline): MDHEN, SYDVKM. The CDR3 spans 15 residues. V was shortened by 0 bases and J by 1 base, with 9 bases between the two germline ends. The CDR3 sequence: CASSLWTQGNTEAFF. CDR3 sequence (DNA): TGTGCCAGCAGTTTATGGACGCAGGGGAACACTGAAGCTTTCTTT.

The V call is TRBV5-1, the J call TRBJ1-6; D ambiguous. This CDR3 contains 15 residues. Germline loops: CDR1 SGHRS, CDR2 YFSETQ. Trimming stripped 0 bases from V and 5 bases from J, with 9 bases between. Here the CDR3 DNA reads TGCGCCAGCAGCTTGGCTACCGGGAATAATTCACCCCTCCACTTT. Translated: CASSLATGNNSPLHF.

This chain connects TRBV11-2 to TRBJ2-3; 7 nucleotides line up with TRBD2. The CDR3 spans 15 residues. Germline CDR1 is SGHAT and CDR2 is FQNNGV. V shed 6 bases and J 0 bases; nucleotides not matched to a gene: 6. The CDR3 bases are TGTGCCAGCAGATCTCTAGCGGCTAGCACAGATACGCAGTATTTT. Translating gives CASRSLAASTDTQYF.

The chain combines TRBV5-5 with TRBJ1-5; no firm D call. Germline V gene sequence: CDR1 SGHKS, CDR2 YYEKEE (reference sequence). V dropped 4 bases and J dropped 1 base, with 12 bases sitting between them. The CDR3 is made up of 15 amino acids. CDR3 DNA sequence: TGTGCCAGCAGCCTGGCAGGAGGGAGCAATCAGCCCCAGCATTTT. Its protein product is CASSLAGGSNQPQHF.

The DNA of the CDR3 is TGCGCCAGCAGCCAAGGGTCCCTATCGAATTCACCCCTCCACTTT. This gives the protein CASSQGSLSNSPLHF. The chain carries TRBV4-1 and TRBJ1-6; no clear D. There are 15 residues in the CDR3. Looked up from germline, CDR1 is MGHRA and CDR2 is YSYEKL. Trimming took 1 base from V and 7 from J, leaving 11 bases between them.

The chain carries TRBV6-5 and TRBJ1-6, with D unclear. The ends were cut back, 2 bases at V and 9 bases at J, with 17 bases in the middle. Germline loops: CDR1 MNHEY, CDR2 SVGAGI. CDR3 length: 16 amino acids. The CDR3 here is CASSYGHTARGSPLHF. Here the CDR3 DNA reads TGTGCCAGCAGTTACGGGCATACCGCCCGGGGTTCACCCCTCCACTTT.

The J gene is TRBJ1-1, the V gene TRBV6-1, with no clear D. The CDR3 contains 13 residues. Germline V lookup: CDR1 MNHNS, CDR2 SASEGT. V was shortened by 2 bases and J by 3 bases, with 7 bases between the two germline ends. The CDR3 coding sequence is TGTGCCAGCAGTGAACTCGGGGACACTGAAGCTTTCTTT. Amino acids: CASSELGDTEAFF.

The J gene is TRBJ1-3, the V gene TRBV7-9; TRBD1 is a possible D gene (5 bases). Trimming left V 5 bases short and J 2 bases short, with 13 bases between. Germline V gene data show CDR1 as SEHNR and CDR2 as FQNEAQ (reference sequence). The CDR3 totals 15 residues. The CDR3 DNA reads TGTGCCAGCAGCGCGGGGGGGGTCGCTGGAAACACCATATATTTT. Its protein product is CASSAGGVAGNTIYF.

The chain uses TRBV10-3 and TRBJ2-1, with D uncertain. Per the germline V gene, CDR1 is ENHRY and CDR2 is SYGVKD. V was clipped by 2 bases and J by 8 bases, with 13 bases between them. The CDR3 contains 14 residues. The CDR3 DNA reads TGTGCCATCAGTGAGCCTACAGTGTCTTATGAGCAGTTCTTC. Translating gives CAISEPTVSYEQFF.

This chain uses TRBV7-2 with TRBJ2-7, with D possibly matching TRBD2 (6 bases). Germline V CDR1 and CDR2: SGHTA, FQGNSA. The V and J ends lost 5 bases and 6 bases respectively, with 17 bases between them. CDR3 size: 14 residues. DNA of the CDR3: TGTGCCAGCAGCGGGGGAGGAGGGAAGGTCGAGCAGTACTTC. Its protein is CASSGGGGKVEQYF. Variable domain in full (rest from reference TRBV7-2 and TRBJ2-7): GAGVSQSPSNKVTEKGKDVELRCDPISGHTALYWYRQSLGQGLEFLIYFQGNSAPDKSGLPSDRFSAERTGGSVSTLTIQRTQQEDSAVYLCASSGGGGKVEQYFGPGTRLTVT.

The chain is built from TRBV2 and TRBJ1-6, with 7 bases aligning to TRBD1. The germline V gene has CDR1 SNHLY and CDR2 FYNNEI. Trimming took 7 bases from V and 3 from J; bases not matched to a gene: 6. The CDR3 spans 15 residues. This chain's CDR3 is CASTLGTDYNSPLHF. CDR3 DNA: TGTGCCAGCACCCTCGGGACAGACTATAATTCACCCCTCCACTTT.

This chain joins TRBV30 and TRBJ1-3; 11 bases agree with TRBD1. V lost 1 base and J lost 0; bases outside the gene matches: 5. This CDR3 has 17 amino acids. Germline V CDR1 and CDR2: GTSNPN, SVGIG (reference sequence). The CDR3 DNA sequence: TGTGCCTGGAGTGGAGGACAGGGGGCCTTCTCTGGAAACACCATATATTTT. Translated: CAWSGGQGAFSGNTIYF.

V is TRBV13 and J is TRBJ1-2, with 10 bases that match TRBD1. The CDR3 covers 17 residues. Losses at the gene ends were 5 bases for V and 8 bases for J; bases not matched to a gene: 17. Looked up from germline, CDR1 is PRHDT and CDR2 is FYEKMQ (reference sequence). CDR3 sequence reads: CASSPRGTGAPVEGYTF. The CDR3, as DNA: TGTGCCAGCAGCCCGCGGGGGACAGGGGCCCCAGTTGAGGGCTACACCTTC.

This clone is a singleton in its sample. Distinct nucleotide sequences in the sample also encode this CDR3. This chain connects TRBV5-1 to TRBJ1-1; 11 bases are a match to TRBD1. There are 14 residues in the CDR3. Trimming cost V 4 bases and J 5 bases; bases outside gene matches: 4. Germline CDR1 reads SGHRS; CDR2 reads YFSETQ. The CDR3 loop reads CASSLGQGGTEAFF. The DNA of the CDR3 is TGCGCCAGCAGCCTGGGACAGGGGGGAACTGAAGCTTTCTTT. Variable domain in full (rest from reference TRBV5-1 and TRBJ1-1): KAGVTQTPRYLIKTRGQQVTLSCSPISGHRSVSWYQQTPGQGLQFLFEYFSETQRNKGNFPGRFSGRQFSNSRSEMNVSTLELGDSALYLCASSLGQGGTEAFFGQGTRLTVV.

This clone came up a few times. The genes are TRBV24-1 and TRBJ2-1; the D gene is possibly TRBD2 (5 bases). The CDR3 consists of 14 residues. Germline CDR1 KGHDR, CDR2 SFDVKD. Between the trimmed V and J ends, which lost 9 bases and 7 bases, there was a span of 18 bases. The CDR3 loop is CATQSVDRRNEQFF. In nucleotides, the CDR3 is TGTGCCACCCAATCGGTGGATAGGAGGAATGAGCAGTTCTTC.

The chain uses TRBV24-1 and TRBJ1-2; D is perhaps TRBD1 (6 bases). Trimming took off 1 base at V and 8 bases at J, with 10 bases between the two ends. Germline V gene sequence: CDR1 KGHDR, CDR2 SFDVKD. There are 13 residues in the CDR3. The CDR3 DNA is TGTGCCACCAGTGATTTACAGGGCACAGGCTACACCTTC. It codes for CATSDLQGTGYTF.

This chain links TRBV11-2 with TRBJ1-3, with a possible D match to TRBD1 (5 bases). V was clipped by 4 bases and J by 0 bases, with 10 bases between them. Germline lookup yields CDR1 SGHAT and CDR2 FQNNGV. The CDR3 runs to 15 residues. The CDR3 here is CASSWGVNSGNTIYF. The CDR3 bases are TGTGCCAGCAGCTGGGGGGTAAACTCTGGAAACACCATATATTTT.

The gene calls are TRBV6-8 and TRBJ1-1, with D tentatively TRBD1 (5 bases). The CDR3 runs 14 residues. The germline V and J ends were trimmed by 6 bases and 4 bases, with 15 bases remaining between them. Germline loops: CDR1 MNHGY, CDR2 SAAAGT. The CDR3: CASSQGQGGTEAFF. The CDR3 DNA reads TGTGCCAGCAGCCAAGGGCAGGGCGGCACTGAAGCTTTCTTT.

J is TRBJ1-1 and V is TRBV19; 10 positions match TRBD1. The CDR3 is 12 residues long. Per germline, CDR1 LNHDA and CDR2 SQIVND (reference sequence). V gave up 10 bases and J gave up 4 bases; unmatched junction bases: 3. CDR3 in amino acids: CATRTGGTEAFF. Written as DNA, the CDR3 is TGTGCCACCAGGACAGGGGGCACTGAAGCTTTCTTT.

V and J are TRBV24-1 and TRBJ2-1, with TRBD2 identical over 10 bases. With V trimmed by 7 bases and J by 1 base, 12 bases remained unmatched. The CDR3 consists of 18 residues. Germline assignment: CDR1 KGHDR and CDR2 SFDVKD. The CDR3 DNA follows: TGTGCCACCAGCTTAGCGGGGGGAAGCCCGCGATCCTACAATGAGCAGTTCTTC. It encodes CATSLAGGSPRSYNEQFF.

The gene calls are TRBV11-2 and TRBJ2-1; 13 bases map to TRBD2. With 2 bases clipped from V and 4 bases from J, the junction kept 8 bases outside the gene matches. The CDR3 totals 18 residues. CDR1 SGHAT and CDR2 FQNNGV come from the germline V gene. The DNA of the CDR3 is TGTGCCAGCAGCTTAAGTTTGGGACTAGCGGGACTATACAATGAGCAGTTCTTC. Residues: CASSLSLGLAGLYNEQFF.

For the CDR3, the DNA is TGTGCCAGCAGCCCTCCAGGGATGGTCGAGCAGTACTTC. This translates into CASSPPGMVEQYF. The chain is built from TRBV3-1 (or the pseudogene TRBV3-2) and TRBJ2-7; possible D gene TRBD1, 5 bases. V gave up 4 bases and J gave up 6 bases, with 13 bases separating them. Germline V lookup: CDR1 LGHDT, CDR2 YNNKEL (reference sequence). The CDR3 sequence is 13 residues long.

The rearrangement links TRBV5-1 to TRBJ1-6, with TRBD1 matching over 8 bases. V gave up 2 bases and J gave up 10 bases; unmatched junction bases: 8. This CDR3 has 15 amino acids. Germline V gives CDR1 SGHRS, CDR2 YFSETQ. The CDR3 region has the DNA TGCGCCAGCAGCTTAGGACAGGGAGGAGACTCACCCCTCCACTTT. This gives the protein CASSLGQGGDSPLHF.

The chain has TRBV5-5 and TRBJ2-7; D is perhaps TRBD2 (5 bases). Trimming removed 2 bases at V and 4 bases at J, with 16 bases between. The V gene's germline CDR1 is SGHKS and CDR2 YYEKEE (reference sequence). The CDR3 is 15 residues long. The CDR3 sequence: CASSLSAGGSYEQYV. In DNA form, the CDR3 reads TGTGCCAGCAGCTTATCGGCAGGTGGGAGTTACGAGCAGTACGTC.